This T cell receptor (beta chain) was sequenced for a study of cytomegalovirus exposure and HLA in healthy donors. Study as a whole: Per a later analysis, the roughly 670 first-cohort and some 110 validation repertoires shared one platform.

Note on this clone: Its target is unknown.

Profiling relied on immunoSEQ multiplex PCR, and the TCRdb table lists in-frame clones only, not all of them. The repertoire holds about 75,000 clones, with 85% as singletons. Study results and limitations: Generally TCR sequences proved uncommon, though certain public TCRs appeared in numerous donors. Among TCR beta chains, those listed as cytomegalovirus-associated numbered over 150.

The donors were members of the validation cohort comprising approximately 120 subjects, separate from the approximately 710-subject first cohort. CDR3 length: 13 residues. Trimming took 0 bases from V and 5 from J, leaving 5 bases between them. Germline V CDR1 and CDR2: SGHRS, YFSETQ. The sequence derives from a man aged 25 to 40 in good health and CMV-seronegative. This chain uses TRBV5-1 with TRBJ2-2, with unresolved D. The sample was PBMCs. The DNA for the CDR3 is TGCGCCAGCAGCTTGGATTATACCGGGGAGCTGTTTTTT. This encodes CASSLDYTGELFF.